This TCR beta chain was documented in a study of T cells in localized non-small cell lung cancer. Per germline, CDR1 MNHEY and CDR2 SVGAGI. Trimming left V 0 bases short and J 4 bases short, with 12 bases between. This CDR3 spans 15 amino acids. Assay: immunoSEQ multiplex PCR; the TCRdb copy retains only in-frame clones and omits some. The table shows around 130,000 clones, with 70% to 90% occurring only once. Sequencing used peripheral blood, obtained before any cancer treatment. The clonotype comes from a female donor older than 55 with stage I lung adenocarcinoma. The V gene is TRBV6-5, the J gene TRBJ2-5; D unresolved. The CDR3 sequence is CASSYSIVTLETQYF. The CDR3 DNA is TGTGCCAGCAGTTACTCGATTGTCACCTTAGAGACCCAGTACTTC.